This entry lists 30 T cell receptor beta chains sequenced from one sample in a study of shared clonotypes between healthy human individuals (dated by TCRdb to 2018 to 2020). Library generation was performed with the immunoSEQ multiplex PCR assay. TCRdb stores this immuneACCESS table with in-frame sequences only. Part of the clones is absent; in the studies checked, under half of the shortfall reflects unresolved V genes, and no reason is known for the rest. Present in this sample are about 1.5 million clones, approximately 98% of which were seen just once. The ten largest clones take up approximately 0.44% of the sample. The sequencing input was naive CD4+ T cells sorted from blood. The cell subset or site label of this sample denotes: CD45RA+ positively selected. These receptors originate from a young man in good health.

The chain combines TRBV27 with TRBJ1-2; D is possibly TRBD1 (5 bases). In germline, CDR1 is MNHEY, CDR2 SMNVEV (reference sequence). V was cut by 5 bases and J by 7 bases, with 14 bases left in between. The CDR3 has 13 residues. CDR3 bases: TGTGCCAGCAGTGCCCAGGGAGGAGGTGGCTACACCTTC. Amino acid sequence: CASSAQGGGGYTF.

V is TRBV5-4 and J is TRBJ2-2; 8 nucleotides line up with TRBD2. CDR1 is SGHNT, CDR2 YYREEE, per germline (reference sequence). The CDR3 sequence is 17 residues long. V lost 4 bases and J lost 4; bases outside the gene matches: 12. CDR3 DNA: TGTGCCAGCAGCCAACCAGGGGCTAGCGGGCTCACCGGGGAGCTGTTTTTT. Translated, it gives CASSQPGASGLTGELFF.

V and J are TRBV9 and TRBJ2-1; 7 bases are shared with TRBD2. Per germline, CDR1 SGDLS and CDR2 YYNGEE. The CDR3 spans 15 residues. V lost 2 bases, J lost 9 bases, and 11 bases stayed unmatched. This CDR3 reads CASSVTTSTRGEQFF. Here the CDR3 DNA reads TGTGCCAGCAGCGTGACGACTAGCACGCGGGGTGAGCAGTTCTTC.

This rearrangement joins TRBV2 to TRBJ1-1, with D perhaps matching TRBD1 (6 bases). This CDR3 has 14 amino acids. The germline V gene has CDR1 SNHLY and CDR2 FYNNEI. Trimming removed 5 bases at V and 2 bases at J, with 12 bases between. CDR3 DNA sequence: TGTGCCAGCAGTCAAAAGGACAGAAACACTGAAGCTTTCTTT. It translates to CASSQKDRNTEAFF. Full variable domain (missing parts from reference TRBV2 and TRBJ1-1): EPEVTQTPSHQVTQMGQEVILRCVPISNHLYFYWYRQILGQKVEFLVSFYNNEISEKSEIFDDQFSVERPDGSNFTLKIRSTKLEDSAMYFCASSQKDRNTEAFFGQGTRLTVV.

The J gene is TRBJ2-3, the V gene TRBV7-3, with TRBD2 matching 11 bases. Germline V CDR1 and CDR2: SGHTA, FQGTGA. The CDR3 has 17 amino acids. Germline trimming cut 2 bases from V and 7 bases from J; bases unmatched to any gene: 11. CDR3 nucleotide sequence: TGTGCCAGCAGCTTACCTTCACTAGCGGGAGATGTTAATACGCAGTATTTT. It translates to CASSLPSLAGDVNTQYF.

This clone was recorded only once. The chain combines TRBV6-4 with TRBJ2-1; D uncertain. The CDR3 runs to 15 residues. V dropped 4 bases and J dropped 8 bases, with 18 bases sitting between them. CDR1 and CDR2 (germline): MRHNA, SNTAGT. The CDR3 DNA follows: TGTGCCAGCAGTGTAGAATTAGCTGCGGTGTATGAGCAGTTCTTC. This sequence encodes CASSVELAAVYEQFF.

The chain uses TRBV5-1 and TRBJ2-1; 14 nucleotides line up with TRBD2. CDR1 and CDR2 from the germline V gene are SGHRS and YFSETQ. J was trimmed by 7 bases and V by 4 bases; bases with no gene match: 10. CDR3 length: 17 residues. The CDR3: CASSGRLAGGVLNEQFF. As DNA, the CDR3 is TGCGCCAGCAGCGGGCGACTAGCGGGAGGGGTGTTGAATGAGCAGTTCTTC.

The genes are TRBV15 and TRBJ2-2, with 7 bases lining up with TRBD1. The CDR3 is 17 amino acids. V trimming: 0 bases; J trimming: 1 base; junction bases outside the gene matches: 5. Looked up from germline, CDR1 is LNHNV and CDR2 is YYDKDF (reference sequence). CDR3 in DNA: TGTGCCACCAGCAGAGATTGGGGACAGATGAACACCGGGGAGCTGTTTTTT. This codes for CATSRDWGQMNTGELFF.

The V and J genes are TRBV15 and TRBJ1-4; 7 bases are a match to TRBD1. The ends lost 4 bases at V and 3 bases at J; junction bases unmatched: 8. The CDR3 consists of 16 residues. Germline CDR1 is LNHNV and CDR2 is YYDKDF (reference sequence). CDR3 DNA: TGTGCCACCAGCATTACCCCCGGGACAGCTAATGAAAAACTGTTTTTT. The encoded protein is CATSITPGTANEKLFF.

The table lists this clone with a count of one. J is TRBJ2-7 and V is TRBV10-2; TRBD1 matches 7 bases. Germline V gene lookup returns CDR1 WSHSY and CDR2 SAAADI. CDR3 length: 13 amino acids. V lost 5 bases, J lost 2 bases, and 3 bases stayed unmatched. The CDR3 DNA follows: TGCGCCAGCAGTTCGGGACAGCCCTACGAGCAGTACTTC. Translating it yields CASSSGQPYEQYF.

J is TRBJ1-5 and V is TRBV28, with TRBD1 as a possible D gene (5 bases). Germline V gives CDR1 MDHEN, CDR2 SYDVKM. The CDR3 runs 13 residues. V lost 3 bases to trimming and J lost 6 bases, with 9 bases between them. This CDR3 is CASSFRAGQPQHF. The CDR3, as DNA: TGTGCCAGCAGTTTCAGGGCTGGTCAGCCCCAGCATTTT.

V gene TRBV28 combines with J gene TRBJ1-1; unclear D gene. V was shortened by 5 bases and J by 6 bases, with 10 bases between the two germline ends. CDR3 length: 12 amino acids. The V gene's germline CDR1 is MDHEN and CDR2 SYDVKM. The CDR3 bases are TGTGCCAGCAGTCCGCCAGTCCCTGAAGCTTTCTTT. It specifies CASSPPVPEAFF.

Concerning this clone itself: The sample has other DNA sequences that encode this CDR3 too. The gene calls are TRBV5-1 and TRBJ1-2, with 8 bases identical to TRBD1. This CDR3 has 14 residues. Losses at the gene ends were 0 bases for V and 6 bases for J; bases not matched to a gene: 4. Germline V gene sequence: CDR1 SGHRS, CDR2 YFSETQ. The CDR3 sequence: CASSLGQGAHGYTF. CDR3 nucleotides: TGCGCCAGCAGCTTGGGTCAGGGGGCTCATGGCTACACCTTC.

The rearrangement uses TRBV5-1 and TRBJ1-3; TRBD1 matches at 8 bases. J gave up 1 base and V 7 bases, and 4 bases lay outside the gene matches. The CDR3 extends over 14 amino acids. Looked up from germline, CDR1 is SGHRS and CDR2 is YFSETQ. The CDR3: CASQGALSGNTIYF. CDR3 DNA: TGCGCCAGCCAGGGGGCCTTGTCTGGAAACACCATATATTTT.

The chain uses TRBV7-2 and TRBJ2-7, with 7 bases matching TRBD1. The CDR3 spans 14 residues. The ends lost 5 bases at V and 5 bases at J; junction bases unmatched: 9. CDR1 is SGHTA, CDR2 FQGNSA, per germline. CDR3 protein: CASSLTGPGDEQYF. The CDR3 DNA reads TGTGCCAGCAGCCTGACAGGGCCTGGGGACGAGCAGTACTTC.

To note about this clone: Other nucleotide sequences from this sample produce the same CDR3. The chain joins TRBV14 to TRBJ1-5; D is unresolved. The V end was cut by 1 base, the J end by 6 bases, with 7 bases between. In germline, CDR1 is SGHDN, CDR2 FVKESK. This CDR3 is 13 amino acids long. The CDR3 coding sequence is TGTGCCAGCAGCCAAGGGATTGGTCAGCCCCAGCATTTT. It yields the protein CASSQGIGQPQHF.

This chain connects TRBV4-1 to TRBJ1-5; D is unclear. The germline V gene encodes CDR1 MGHRA and CDR2 YSYEKL. This CDR3 comprises 17 residues. V was clipped by 2 bases and J by 0 bases, with 14 bases between them. CDR3 in DNA: TGCGCCAGCAGCCAAAAGACCGGGAAGAATAGCAATCAGCCCCAGCATTTT. This gives the protein CASSQKTGKNSNQPQHF.

This chain joins TRBV7-8 and TRBJ2-1; 11 bases line up with TRBD2. V lost 2 bases and J lost 8; bases outside the gene matches: 2. This CDR3 is built from 14 residues. The germline V gene has CDR1 SGHVS and CDR2 FQNEAQ. This CDR3 is CASSLLAGGYEQFF. The CDR3 DNA follows: TGTGCCAGCAGCTTACTAGCGGGAGGCTATGAGCAGTTCTTC.

The chain carries TRBV12-5 and TRBJ1-1, with TRBD1 identical over 9 bases. The V segment lost 6 bases and the J segment 0 bases; nucleotides outside the gene matches: 11. Germline assignment: CDR1 LGHNT and CDR2 FRNRAP. This CDR3 spans 17 amino acids. The CDR3 loop is CASGRPTGTGMNTEAFF. As DNA, the CDR3 is TGTGCTAGTGGCCGCCCAACGGGGACAGGGATGAACACTGAAGCTTTCTTT.

The chain has TRBV27 and TRBJ1-2; 8 nucleotides line up with TRBD1. This CDR3 has 15 amino acids. Germline V lookup: CDR1 MNHEY, CDR2 SMNVEV (reference sequence). V trimming: 3 bases; J trimming: 8 bases; junction bases outside the gene matches: 11. CDR3 bases: TGTGCCAGCAGTTTCTATGACAGGGGCCAAGGGGGCTACACCTTC. This sequence encodes CASSFYDRGQGGYTF.

The CDR3 region is CASSVNSPGELFF. CDR3 nucleotides: TGTGCCAGCAGCGTAAACTCGCCCGGGGAGCTGTTTTTT. V gene TRBV9 combines with J gene TRBJ2-2; D unclear. The V and J ends lost 1 base and 6 bases respectively, with 7 bases between them. The germline gives CDR1 SGDLS, CDR2 YYNGEE. CDR3 length equals 13 residues.

In its sample, this clone was seen once. V usage is TRBV10-3 and J usage is TRBJ1-2; TRBD1 agrees at 7 bases. Germline trimming cut 7 bases from V and 4 bases from J; bases unmatched to any gene: 9. The CDR3 has 14 residues. CDR1 and CDR2 (germline): ENHRY, SYGVKD. CDR3 nucleotide sequence: TGTGCCATCACAGGGGGGGGCAATACCTATGGCTACACCTTC. This gives the protein CAITGGGNTYGYTF.

This clone was observed a single time. V is TRBV6-1 and J is TRBJ2-6, with D perhaps matching TRBD1 (5 bases). The germline V and J ends were trimmed by 5 bases and 1 base, with 6 bases remaining between them. Germline V gene data show CDR1 as MNHNS and CDR2 as SASEGT. The CDR3 runs 14 residues. Here the CDR3 DNA reads TGTGCCAGCAGTTGGACATCTGGGGCCAACGTCCTGACTTTC. Its translation: CASSWTSGANVLTF.

This chain uses TRBV5-4 with TRBJ2-1, with TRBD2 matching 12 bases. The CDR3 sequence is 15 residues long. CDR1 is SGHNT and CDR2 is YYREEE in the germline V gene (reference sequence). V shed 3 bases and J 5 bases; nucleotides not matched to a gene: 3. CDR3 DNA: TGTGCCAGCAGCTCCCGGACTAGCGGGAACAATGAGCAGTTCTTC. Translated, it gives CASSSRTSGNNEQFF.

V usage is TRBV2 and J usage is TRBJ2-5; 7 nucleotides line up with TRBD1. The CDR3 loop spans 15 amino acids. From germline, CDR1 is SNHLY and CDR2 FYNNEI. After removal of 6 bases from V and 1 base from J, the junction contained 8 bases not matched to a gene. In nucleotides, the CDR3 is TGTGCCAGCAGATACAGGGGACGCGGCCAAGAGACCCAGTACTTC. The encoded protein is CASRYRGRGQETQYF.

The chain links TRBV5-1 to TRBJ1-4; D is unclear. The germline V gene has CDR1 SGHRS and CDR2 YFSETQ. The CDR3 length is 14 residues. The germline V and J ends were trimmed by 0 bases and 5 bases, with 8 bases remaining between them. CDR3 protein: CASSLGEWNEKLFF. The CDR3 DNA reads TGCGCCAGCAGCTTGGGGGAGTGGAATGAAAAACTGTTTTTT.

The chain is built from TRBV7-6 and TRBJ2-1; D is perhaps TRBD2 (6 bases). CDR1 and CDR2 (germline): SGHVS, FNYEAQ. This CDR3 comprises 15 residues. Trimming shortened V by 5 bases and J by 7 bases, and 18 bases separated the two germline ends. The DNA of the CDR3 is TGTGCCAGCAGCCCCATGGAGGGCCGGGGAAATGAGCAGTTCTTC. Translating gives CASSPMEGRGNEQFF.

As regards this clone: The same CDR3 also results from other DNA sequences found in this sample. The chain uses TRBV9 and TRBJ2-3; the match to TRBD2 covers 10 bases. This CDR3 region has 16 residues. The germline gives CDR1 SGDLS, CDR2 YYNGEE. V lost 0 bases, J lost 0 bases, and 1 base stayed unmatched. CDR3 sequence reads: CASSVASGRSTDTQYF. Here the CDR3 DNA reads TGTGCCAGCAGCGTAGCTAGCGGGAGAAGCACAGATACGCAGTATTTT.

The chain couples TRBV7-2 to TRBJ2-7, with 9 positions matching TRBD2. Germline loops: CDR1 SGHTA, CDR2 FQGNSA. CDR3 length: 15 residues. Trimming removed 1 base from V and 3 bases from J; junction bases left unmatched: 4. The CDR3 spells CASSLEPSGNYEQYF. Written as DNA, the CDR3 is TGTGCCAGCAGCTTAGAACCTAGCGGGAACTACGAGCAGTACTTC.

This rearrangement joins TRBV4-1 to TRBJ2-7; TRBD2 agrees at 13 bases. CDR1 and CDR2 from the germline V gene are MGHRA and YSYEKL. Trimming cost V 1 base and J 5 bases; bases outside gene matches: 2. The CDR3 has 15 amino acids. The chain's CDR3 is CASSQVGLAGDEQYF. In nucleotides, the CDR3 is TGCGCCAGCAGCCAAGTAGGACTAGCGGGAGACGAGCAGTACTTC.